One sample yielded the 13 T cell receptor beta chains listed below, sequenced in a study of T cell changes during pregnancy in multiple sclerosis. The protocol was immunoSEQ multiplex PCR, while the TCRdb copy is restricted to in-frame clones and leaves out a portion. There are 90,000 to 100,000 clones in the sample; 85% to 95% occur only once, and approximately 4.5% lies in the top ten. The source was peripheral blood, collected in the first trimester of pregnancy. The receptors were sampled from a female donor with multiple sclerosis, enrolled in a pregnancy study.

The CDR3 nucleotides read TGTGCCAGCAGCTTTTTGGGACTAGAGGGGGATACGCAGTATTTT. It specifies CASSFLGLEGDTQYF. The chain employs TRBV7-3 and TRBJ2-3; 8 positions match TRBD2. CDR1 is SGHTA and CDR2 is FQGTGA in the germline V gene. This CDR3 comprises 15 residues. The junction had 8 bases not matched to a gene; V was cut back by 3 bases and J by 6 bases.

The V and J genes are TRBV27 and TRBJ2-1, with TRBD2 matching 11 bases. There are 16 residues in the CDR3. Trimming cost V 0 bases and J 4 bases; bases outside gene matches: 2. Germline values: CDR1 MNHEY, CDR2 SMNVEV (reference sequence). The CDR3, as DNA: TGTGCCAGCAGTTTATCGACTAGCGGGGCGTACAATGAGCAGTTCTTC. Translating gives CASSLSTSGAYNEQFF.

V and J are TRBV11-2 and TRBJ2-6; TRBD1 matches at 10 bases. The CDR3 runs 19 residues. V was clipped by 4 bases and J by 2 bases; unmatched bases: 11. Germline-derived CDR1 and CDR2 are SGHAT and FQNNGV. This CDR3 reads CASSYRDRGSWAGANVLTF. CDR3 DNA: TGTGCCAGCAGCTACCGGGACAGGGGATCATGGGCTGGGGCCAACGTCCTGACTTTC.

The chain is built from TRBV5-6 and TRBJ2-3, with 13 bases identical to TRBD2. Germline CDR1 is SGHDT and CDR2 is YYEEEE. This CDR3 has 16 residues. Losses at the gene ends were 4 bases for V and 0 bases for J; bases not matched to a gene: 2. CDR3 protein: CASSQTSGGSTDTQYF. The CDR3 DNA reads TGTGCCAGCAGCCAGACTAGCGGGGGGAGCACAGATACGCAGTATTTT.

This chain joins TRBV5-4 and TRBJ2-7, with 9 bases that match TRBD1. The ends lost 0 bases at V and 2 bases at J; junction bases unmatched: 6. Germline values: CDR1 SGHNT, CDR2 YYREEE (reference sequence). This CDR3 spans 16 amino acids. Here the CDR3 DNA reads TGTGCCAGCAGCTTGGGGACAGGGGAAGGGCCCTACGAGCAGTACTTC. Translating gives CASSLGTGEGPYEQYF.

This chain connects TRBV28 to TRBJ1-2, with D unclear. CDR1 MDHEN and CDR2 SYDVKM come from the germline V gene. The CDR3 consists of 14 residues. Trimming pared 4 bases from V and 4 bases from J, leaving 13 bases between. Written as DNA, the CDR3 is TGTGCCAGCAGTTCGCAGAACAGTCCCTATGGCTACACCTTC. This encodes CASSSQNSPYGYTF.

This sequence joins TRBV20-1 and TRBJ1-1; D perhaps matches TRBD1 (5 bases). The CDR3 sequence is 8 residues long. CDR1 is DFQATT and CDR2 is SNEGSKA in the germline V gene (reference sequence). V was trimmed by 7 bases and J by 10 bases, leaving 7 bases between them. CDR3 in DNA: TGCAGTGGTGGGGCAGCTTTCTTT. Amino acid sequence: CSGGAAFF.

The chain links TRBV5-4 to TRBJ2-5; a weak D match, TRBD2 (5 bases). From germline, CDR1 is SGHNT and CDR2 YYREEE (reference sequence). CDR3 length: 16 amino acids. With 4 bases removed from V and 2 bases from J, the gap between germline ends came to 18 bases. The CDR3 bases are TGTGCCAGCAGCCCCCCGAGGGTCAGTGGTCAAGAGACCCAGTACTTC. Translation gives CASSPPRVSGQETQYF.

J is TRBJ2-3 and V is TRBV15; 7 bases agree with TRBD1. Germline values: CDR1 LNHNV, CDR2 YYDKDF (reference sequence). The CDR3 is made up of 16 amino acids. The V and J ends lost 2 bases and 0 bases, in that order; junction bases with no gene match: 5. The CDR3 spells CATSRTPGQSTDTQYF. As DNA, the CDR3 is TGTGCCACCAGCAGAACACCGGGACAGAGCACAGATACGCAGTATTTT. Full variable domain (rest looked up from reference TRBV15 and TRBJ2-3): DAMVIQNPRYQVTQFGKPVTLSCSQTLNHNVMYWYQQKSSQAPKLLFHYYDKDFNNEADTPDNFQSRRPNTSFCFLDIRSPGLGDTAMYLCATSRTPGQSTDTQYFGPGTRLTVL.

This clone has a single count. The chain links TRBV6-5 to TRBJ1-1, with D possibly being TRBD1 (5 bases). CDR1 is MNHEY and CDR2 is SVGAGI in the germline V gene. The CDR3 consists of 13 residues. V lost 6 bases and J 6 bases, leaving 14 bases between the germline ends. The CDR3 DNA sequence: TGTGCCAGCAGACCCGGACATAATTCTGAAGCTTTCTTT. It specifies CASRPGHNSEAFF.

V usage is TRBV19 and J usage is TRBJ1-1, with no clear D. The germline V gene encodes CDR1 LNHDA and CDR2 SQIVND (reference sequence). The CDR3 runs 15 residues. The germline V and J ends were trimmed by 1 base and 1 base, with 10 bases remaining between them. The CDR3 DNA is TGTGCCAGTAGTATAGTCGGAGTTTCGAACACTGAAGCTTTCTTT. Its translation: CASSIVGVSNTEAFF.

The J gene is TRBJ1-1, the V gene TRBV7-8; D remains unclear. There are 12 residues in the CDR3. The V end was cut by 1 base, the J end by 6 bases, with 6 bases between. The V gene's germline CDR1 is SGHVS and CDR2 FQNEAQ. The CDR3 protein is CASSLVVSEAFF. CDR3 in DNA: TGTGCCAGCAGCTTAGTCGTTTCTGAAGCTTTCTTT.

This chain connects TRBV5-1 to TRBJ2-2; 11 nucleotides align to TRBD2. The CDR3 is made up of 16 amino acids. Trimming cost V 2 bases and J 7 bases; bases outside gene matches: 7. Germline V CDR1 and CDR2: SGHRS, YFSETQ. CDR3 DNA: TGCGCCAGCAGCTTACTTAGCGGGGGGGCCATCGGGGAGCTGTTTTTT. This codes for CASSLLSGGAIGELFF.